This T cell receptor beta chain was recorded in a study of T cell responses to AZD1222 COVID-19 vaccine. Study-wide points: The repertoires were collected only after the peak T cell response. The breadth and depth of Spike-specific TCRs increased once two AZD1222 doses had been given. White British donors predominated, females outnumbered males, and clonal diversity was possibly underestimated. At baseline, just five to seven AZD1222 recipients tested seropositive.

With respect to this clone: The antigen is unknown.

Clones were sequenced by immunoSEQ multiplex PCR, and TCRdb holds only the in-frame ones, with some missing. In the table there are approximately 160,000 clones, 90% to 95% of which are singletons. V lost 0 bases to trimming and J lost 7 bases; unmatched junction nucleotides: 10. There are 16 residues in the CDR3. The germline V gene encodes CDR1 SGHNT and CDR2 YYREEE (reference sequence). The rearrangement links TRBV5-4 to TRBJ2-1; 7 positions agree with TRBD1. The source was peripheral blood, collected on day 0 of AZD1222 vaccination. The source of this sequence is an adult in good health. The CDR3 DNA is TGTGCCAGCAGCTTGGGAAACAGGGGAATTCGGAATGAGCAGTTCTTC. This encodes CASSLGNRGIRNEQFF. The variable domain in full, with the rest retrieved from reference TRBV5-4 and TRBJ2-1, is ETGVTQSPTHLIKTRGQQVTLRCSSQSGHNTVSWYQQALGQGPQFIFQYYREEENGRGNFPPRFSGLQFPNYSSELNVNALELDDSALYLCASSLGNRGIRNEQFFGPGTRLTVL.